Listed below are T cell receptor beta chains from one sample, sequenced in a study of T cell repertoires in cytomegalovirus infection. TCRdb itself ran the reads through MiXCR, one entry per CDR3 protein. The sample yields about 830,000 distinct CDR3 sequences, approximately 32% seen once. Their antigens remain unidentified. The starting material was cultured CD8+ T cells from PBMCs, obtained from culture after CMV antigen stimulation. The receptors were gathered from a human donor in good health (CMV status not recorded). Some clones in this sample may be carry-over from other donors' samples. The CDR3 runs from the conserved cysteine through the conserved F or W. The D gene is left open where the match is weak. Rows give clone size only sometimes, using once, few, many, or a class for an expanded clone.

CASSLERGRSYEQYF TGTGCCAGCAGTTTGGAGCGGGGTCGTTCCTACGAGCAGTACTTC 15 TRBD2 TRBV6-5 few TRBJ2-7
CASSPTPGSYNEQFF TGTGCCAGCAGCCCCACACCGGGGTCATACAATGAGCAGTTCTTC 15 . TRBV11-3 few TRBJ2-1
CASTIYAGDQETQYF TGTGCCAGCACTATTTACGCCGGGGACCAAGAGACCCAGTACTTC 15 . TRBV7-8 few TRBJ2-5
CAGGEQFF TGTGCGGGAGGTGAGCAGTTCTTC 8 . TRBV6-2/TRBV6-3 once TRBJ2-1
CASSLEAHYEQYF TGTGCCAGCAGTTTAGAAGCCCACTACGAGCAGTACTTC 13 . TRBV28 . TRBJ2-7
CASCLGQANTEAFF TGTGCCAGCTGTCTTGGACAGGCGAACACTGAAGCTTTCTTT 14 TRBD1 TRBV2 few TRBJ1-1
CASRSGTANYGYTF TGTGCCAGCAGATCCGGGACAGCTAACTATGGCTACACCTTC 14 TRBD1 TRBV7-9 . TRBJ1-2
CSAYRLAGVQDTQYF TGCAGTGCTTACAGACTAGCGGGGGTCCAAGATACGCAGTATTTT 15 TRBD2 TRBV20-1 . TRBJ2-3
CTSSQEGASPAYNEQFF TGCACCAGCAGCCAAGAAGGGGCTAGCCCTGCCTACAATGAGCAGTTCTTC 17 . TRBV4-1 . TRBJ2-1
CASSPGGGSDTQYF TGTGCCAGCAGTCCAGGGGGCGGGTCAGATACGCAGTATTTT 14 TRBD1 TRBV28 few TRBJ2-3
CASNAGGWNEQYF TGTGCCAGCAATGCAGGGGGCTGGAACGAGCAGTACTTC 13 TRBD1 TRBV6-1 few TRBJ2-7
CASSLRQGIHNEQFF TGTGCCAGCAGCTTACGACAGGGGATCCACAATGAGCAGTTCTTC 15 TRBD1 TRBV7-6 many TRBJ2-1
CSVSGTELSTDTQYF TGCAGCGTCTCCGGGACAGAACTTAGCACAGATACGCAGTATTTT 15 TRBD1 TRBV20-1 . TRBJ2-3
CASSQPFSGELFF TGCGCCAGCAGCCAACCGTTCTCCGGGGAGCTGTTTTTT 13 . TRBV4-3 . TRBJ2-2
CASSFSPGLKYEQYF TGTGCCAGCAGCTTTTCCCCGGGACTAAAATACGAGCAGTACTTC 15 TRBD2 TRBV7-6 . TRBJ2-7
CASSLDRYSNQPQHF TGTGCCAGCAGTCTGGACAGATATAGCAATCAGCCCCAGCATTTT 15 . TRBV12-3/TRBV12-4 many TRBJ1-5
CASSDGVTGELFF TGTGCCAGCAGTGATGGAGTCACCGGGGAGCTGTTTTTT 13 . TRBV25-1 few TRBJ2-2
CASSLGWDTAGEQFF TGCGCCAGCAGCTTGGGATGGGACACTGCGGGTGAGCAGTTCTTC 15 . TRBV5-1 few TRBJ2-1
CASSLGLFYGYTF TGTGCCAGCAGCTTAGGGCTGTTCTATGGCTACACCTTC 13 . TRBV7-9 few TRBJ1-2